This T cell receptor (beta chain) is drawn from a study of blood T cell repertoires in COVID-19. Participant age was roughly 18 to 100 years, and participants resided in approximately 24 US areas. The study assigned cohorts using participant-reported clinical history. The study counted Cohort 3 donors as recovered given two negative PCRs, clearance, or symptom resolution. Assay: immunoSEQ multiplex PCR; the TCRdb copy retains only in-frame clones and omits some. This table holds 450,000 to 600,000 clones, approximately 86% found once. This CDR3 has 12 amino acids. With 3 bases clipped from V and 9 bases from J, the junction kept 2 bases outside the gene matches. Germline V gives CDR1 SGHKS, CDR2 YYEKEE (reference sequence).

Sample: PBMCs or T cells enriched from blood (not recorded which). The clonotype was recovered from a woman in her late teens or twenties who had recovered from COVID-19. This chain uses TRBV5-5 with TRBJ2-1, with 8 bases lining up with TRBD1. The CDR3 DNA reads as TGTGCCAGCAGCTGGACAGGGATTGAGCAGTTCTTC. Translated, it gives CASSWTGIEQFF.